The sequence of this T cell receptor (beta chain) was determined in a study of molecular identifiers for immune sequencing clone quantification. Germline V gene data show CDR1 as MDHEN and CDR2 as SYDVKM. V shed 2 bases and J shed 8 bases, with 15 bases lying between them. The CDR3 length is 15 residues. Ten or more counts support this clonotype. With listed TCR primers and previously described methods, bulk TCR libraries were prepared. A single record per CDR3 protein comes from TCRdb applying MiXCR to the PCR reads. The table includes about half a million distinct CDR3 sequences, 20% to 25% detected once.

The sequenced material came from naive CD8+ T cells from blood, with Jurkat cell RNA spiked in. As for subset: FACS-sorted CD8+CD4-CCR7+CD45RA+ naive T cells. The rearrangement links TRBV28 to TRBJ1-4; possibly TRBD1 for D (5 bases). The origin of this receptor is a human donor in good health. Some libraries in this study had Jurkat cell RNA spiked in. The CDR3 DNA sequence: TGTGCCAGCAGTTTACTTAATACAGGAGAGGAAAAACTGTTTTTT. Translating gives CASSLLNTGEEKLFF.